What follows is one T cell receptor beta chain and its context. The method was immunoSEQ multiplex PCR; TCRdb's version includes in-frame clones alone and lacks a portion of them. Here the sample spans some 600,000 clones, approximately 96% being singletons. This sample is part of a study of shared clonotypes between healthy human individuals. Trimming took off 3 bases at V and 8 bases at J, with 8 bases between the two ends. Germline V gene sequence: CDR1 LGHNA, CDR2 YNFKEQ. The CDR3 is 12 amino acids. CD45RO-negative cells were positively selected for CCR7, leaving out terminally differentiated effector memory CD45RA+ cells.

Sequencing was carried out using naive CD8+ T cells sorted from blood. V and J are TRBV4-2 and TRBJ2-1; D remains unclear. The clonotype comes from a woman aged 25 to 39 in good health. The CDR3 reads CASSQADHEQFF. Written as DNA, the CDR3 is TGTGCCAGCAGCCAGGCGGACCATGAGCAGTTCTTC.